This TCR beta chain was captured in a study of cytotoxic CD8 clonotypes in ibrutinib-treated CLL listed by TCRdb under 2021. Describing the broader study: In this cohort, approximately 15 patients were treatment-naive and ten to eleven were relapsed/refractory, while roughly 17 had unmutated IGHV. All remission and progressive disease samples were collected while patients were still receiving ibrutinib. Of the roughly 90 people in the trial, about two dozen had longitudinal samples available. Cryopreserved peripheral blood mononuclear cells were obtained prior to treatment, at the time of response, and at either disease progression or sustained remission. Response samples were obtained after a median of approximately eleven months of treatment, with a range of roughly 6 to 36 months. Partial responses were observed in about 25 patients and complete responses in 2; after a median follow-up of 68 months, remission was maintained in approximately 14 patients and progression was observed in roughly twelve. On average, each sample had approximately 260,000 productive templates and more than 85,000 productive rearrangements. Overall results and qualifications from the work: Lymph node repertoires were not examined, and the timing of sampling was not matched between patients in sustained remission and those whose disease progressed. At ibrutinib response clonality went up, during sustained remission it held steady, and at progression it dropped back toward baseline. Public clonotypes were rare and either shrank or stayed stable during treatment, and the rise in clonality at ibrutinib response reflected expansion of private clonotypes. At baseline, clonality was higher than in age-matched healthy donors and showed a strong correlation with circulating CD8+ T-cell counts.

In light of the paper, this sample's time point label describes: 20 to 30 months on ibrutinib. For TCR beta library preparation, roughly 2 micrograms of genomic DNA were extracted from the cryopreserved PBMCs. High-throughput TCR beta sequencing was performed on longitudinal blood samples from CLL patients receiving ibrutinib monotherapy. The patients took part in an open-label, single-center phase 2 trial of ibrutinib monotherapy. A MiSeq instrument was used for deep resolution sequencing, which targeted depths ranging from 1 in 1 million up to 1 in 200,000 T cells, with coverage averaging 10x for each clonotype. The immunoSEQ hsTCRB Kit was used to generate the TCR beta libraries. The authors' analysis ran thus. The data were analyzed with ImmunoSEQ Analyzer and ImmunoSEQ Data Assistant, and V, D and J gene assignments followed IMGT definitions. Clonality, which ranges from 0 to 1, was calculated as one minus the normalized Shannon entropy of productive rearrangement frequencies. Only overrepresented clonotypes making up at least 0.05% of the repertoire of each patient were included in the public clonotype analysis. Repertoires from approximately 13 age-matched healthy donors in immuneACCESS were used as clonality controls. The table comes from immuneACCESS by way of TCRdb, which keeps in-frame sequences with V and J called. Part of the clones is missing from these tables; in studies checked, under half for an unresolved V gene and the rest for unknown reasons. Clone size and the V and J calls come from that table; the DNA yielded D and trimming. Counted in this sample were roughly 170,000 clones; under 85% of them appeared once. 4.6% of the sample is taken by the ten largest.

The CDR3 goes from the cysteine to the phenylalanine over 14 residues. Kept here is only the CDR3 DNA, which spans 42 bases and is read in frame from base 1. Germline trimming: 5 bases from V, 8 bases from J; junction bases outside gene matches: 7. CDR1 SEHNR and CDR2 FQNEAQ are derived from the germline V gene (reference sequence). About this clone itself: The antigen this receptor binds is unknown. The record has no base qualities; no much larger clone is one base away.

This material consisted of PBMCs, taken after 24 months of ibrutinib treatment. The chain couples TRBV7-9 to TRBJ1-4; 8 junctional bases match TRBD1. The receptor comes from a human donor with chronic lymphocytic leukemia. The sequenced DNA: TGTGCCAGCAGCCCCTGGACAGGGCGGGAAAAACTGTTTTTT. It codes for CASSPWTGREKLFF. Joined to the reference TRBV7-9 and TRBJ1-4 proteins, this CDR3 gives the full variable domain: DTGVSQNPRHKITKRGQNVTFRCDPISEHNRLYWYRQTLGQGPEFLTYFQNEAQLEKSRLLSDRFSAERPKGSFSTLEIQRTEQGDSAMYLCASSPWTGREKLFFGSGTQLSVL.